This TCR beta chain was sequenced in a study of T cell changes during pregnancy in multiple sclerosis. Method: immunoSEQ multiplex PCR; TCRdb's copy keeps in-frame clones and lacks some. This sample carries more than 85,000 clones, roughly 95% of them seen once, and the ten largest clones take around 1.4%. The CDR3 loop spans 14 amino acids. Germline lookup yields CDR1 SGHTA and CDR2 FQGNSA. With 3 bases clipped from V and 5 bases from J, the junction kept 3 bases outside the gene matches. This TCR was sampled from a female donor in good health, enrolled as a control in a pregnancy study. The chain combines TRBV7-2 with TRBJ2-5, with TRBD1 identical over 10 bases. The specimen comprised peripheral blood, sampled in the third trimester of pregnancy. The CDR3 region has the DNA TGTGCCAGCAGCTTTGACAGGGGGCTCGAGACCCAGTACTTC. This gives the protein CASSFDRGLETQYF.